This T cell receptor beta chain was recovered during a study of shared clonotypes between healthy human individuals. Study-level background: Three CD4 naive, three CD4 memory, two CD8 naive and one CD8 memory plate were used per donor.

The CDR3 spans 13 residues. The trim removed 1 base at V and 8 bases at J, leaving 4 bases unmatched. CDR1 MDHEN and CDR2 SYDVKM come from the germline V gene. The authors split each subset's genomic DNA evenly across several immunoSEQ plates. TCRdb's table, derived via immunoSEQ multiplex PCR, lists solely in-frame clones and lacks some. In the table there are millions of clones, about 92% of which are singletons. The rearrangement uses TRBV28 and TRBJ1-1, with 7 bases that match TRBD1. The clonotype originates from a man aged 18 to 30 in good health. Some clones in this sample may be carry-over from other donors' samples. Sample: naive CD4+ T cells from PBMCs. The subset is: CD45RA+ positively selected. CDR3 in amino acids: CASSLSGTVEAFF. CDR3 coding DNA: TGTGCCAGCAGTTTATCCGGGACAGTAGAAGCTTTCTTT.